Detailed here is one TCR beta chain. The data were taken from a study of T cell responses to AZD1222 COVID-19 vaccine. Study overall: Pooling was applied to second doses at about 4 or about 12 weeks.

The protocol was immunoSEQ multiplex PCR, while the TCRdb copy is restricted to in-frame clones and leaves out a portion. The sample has about 130,000 clones, approximately 91% seen once. Specimen: peripheral blood, collected on day 0 of AZD1222 vaccination. This receptor was taken from an adult in good health.

The CDR3 loop is CASSQERGYYGYTF. The CDR3 DNA reads as TGCGCCAGCAGCCAAGAAAGGGGGTACTATGGCTACACCTTC. The gene calls are TRBV4-1 and TRBJ1-2; the D gene is possibly TRBD1 (6 bases). Trimming left V 0 bases short and J 3 bases short, with 8 bases between. This CDR3 has 14 amino acids. Germline assignment: CDR1 MGHRA and CDR2 YSYEKL.